This TCR beta chain emerged from a study of blood T cell repertoires in COVID-19. Residents of 24 US areas, aged roughly 18 to 95 years, made up the participants. Membership in each cohort depended on participant-reported clinical history. The protocol was immunoSEQ multiplex PCR, while the TCRdb copy is restricted to in-frame clones and leaves out a portion. The sample yields about 310,000 clones, around 91% seen once. The sequenced sample consisted of PBMCs or T cells enriched from blood (not recorded which). The TCR was taken from a woman aged 40 to 49 who had recovered from COVID-19.

In DNA form, the CDR3 reads TGCGCCAGCAGCTCACAGGGTTACACTGAAGCTTTCTTT. It codes for CASSSQGYTEAFF. The chain combines TRBV5-1 with TRBJ1-1; D is perhaps TRBD1 (6 bases). There are 13 residues in the CDR3. Trimming removed 3 bases from V and 3 bases from J, with 9 bases in between. Germline V gene data show CDR1 as SGHRS and CDR2 as YFSETQ.